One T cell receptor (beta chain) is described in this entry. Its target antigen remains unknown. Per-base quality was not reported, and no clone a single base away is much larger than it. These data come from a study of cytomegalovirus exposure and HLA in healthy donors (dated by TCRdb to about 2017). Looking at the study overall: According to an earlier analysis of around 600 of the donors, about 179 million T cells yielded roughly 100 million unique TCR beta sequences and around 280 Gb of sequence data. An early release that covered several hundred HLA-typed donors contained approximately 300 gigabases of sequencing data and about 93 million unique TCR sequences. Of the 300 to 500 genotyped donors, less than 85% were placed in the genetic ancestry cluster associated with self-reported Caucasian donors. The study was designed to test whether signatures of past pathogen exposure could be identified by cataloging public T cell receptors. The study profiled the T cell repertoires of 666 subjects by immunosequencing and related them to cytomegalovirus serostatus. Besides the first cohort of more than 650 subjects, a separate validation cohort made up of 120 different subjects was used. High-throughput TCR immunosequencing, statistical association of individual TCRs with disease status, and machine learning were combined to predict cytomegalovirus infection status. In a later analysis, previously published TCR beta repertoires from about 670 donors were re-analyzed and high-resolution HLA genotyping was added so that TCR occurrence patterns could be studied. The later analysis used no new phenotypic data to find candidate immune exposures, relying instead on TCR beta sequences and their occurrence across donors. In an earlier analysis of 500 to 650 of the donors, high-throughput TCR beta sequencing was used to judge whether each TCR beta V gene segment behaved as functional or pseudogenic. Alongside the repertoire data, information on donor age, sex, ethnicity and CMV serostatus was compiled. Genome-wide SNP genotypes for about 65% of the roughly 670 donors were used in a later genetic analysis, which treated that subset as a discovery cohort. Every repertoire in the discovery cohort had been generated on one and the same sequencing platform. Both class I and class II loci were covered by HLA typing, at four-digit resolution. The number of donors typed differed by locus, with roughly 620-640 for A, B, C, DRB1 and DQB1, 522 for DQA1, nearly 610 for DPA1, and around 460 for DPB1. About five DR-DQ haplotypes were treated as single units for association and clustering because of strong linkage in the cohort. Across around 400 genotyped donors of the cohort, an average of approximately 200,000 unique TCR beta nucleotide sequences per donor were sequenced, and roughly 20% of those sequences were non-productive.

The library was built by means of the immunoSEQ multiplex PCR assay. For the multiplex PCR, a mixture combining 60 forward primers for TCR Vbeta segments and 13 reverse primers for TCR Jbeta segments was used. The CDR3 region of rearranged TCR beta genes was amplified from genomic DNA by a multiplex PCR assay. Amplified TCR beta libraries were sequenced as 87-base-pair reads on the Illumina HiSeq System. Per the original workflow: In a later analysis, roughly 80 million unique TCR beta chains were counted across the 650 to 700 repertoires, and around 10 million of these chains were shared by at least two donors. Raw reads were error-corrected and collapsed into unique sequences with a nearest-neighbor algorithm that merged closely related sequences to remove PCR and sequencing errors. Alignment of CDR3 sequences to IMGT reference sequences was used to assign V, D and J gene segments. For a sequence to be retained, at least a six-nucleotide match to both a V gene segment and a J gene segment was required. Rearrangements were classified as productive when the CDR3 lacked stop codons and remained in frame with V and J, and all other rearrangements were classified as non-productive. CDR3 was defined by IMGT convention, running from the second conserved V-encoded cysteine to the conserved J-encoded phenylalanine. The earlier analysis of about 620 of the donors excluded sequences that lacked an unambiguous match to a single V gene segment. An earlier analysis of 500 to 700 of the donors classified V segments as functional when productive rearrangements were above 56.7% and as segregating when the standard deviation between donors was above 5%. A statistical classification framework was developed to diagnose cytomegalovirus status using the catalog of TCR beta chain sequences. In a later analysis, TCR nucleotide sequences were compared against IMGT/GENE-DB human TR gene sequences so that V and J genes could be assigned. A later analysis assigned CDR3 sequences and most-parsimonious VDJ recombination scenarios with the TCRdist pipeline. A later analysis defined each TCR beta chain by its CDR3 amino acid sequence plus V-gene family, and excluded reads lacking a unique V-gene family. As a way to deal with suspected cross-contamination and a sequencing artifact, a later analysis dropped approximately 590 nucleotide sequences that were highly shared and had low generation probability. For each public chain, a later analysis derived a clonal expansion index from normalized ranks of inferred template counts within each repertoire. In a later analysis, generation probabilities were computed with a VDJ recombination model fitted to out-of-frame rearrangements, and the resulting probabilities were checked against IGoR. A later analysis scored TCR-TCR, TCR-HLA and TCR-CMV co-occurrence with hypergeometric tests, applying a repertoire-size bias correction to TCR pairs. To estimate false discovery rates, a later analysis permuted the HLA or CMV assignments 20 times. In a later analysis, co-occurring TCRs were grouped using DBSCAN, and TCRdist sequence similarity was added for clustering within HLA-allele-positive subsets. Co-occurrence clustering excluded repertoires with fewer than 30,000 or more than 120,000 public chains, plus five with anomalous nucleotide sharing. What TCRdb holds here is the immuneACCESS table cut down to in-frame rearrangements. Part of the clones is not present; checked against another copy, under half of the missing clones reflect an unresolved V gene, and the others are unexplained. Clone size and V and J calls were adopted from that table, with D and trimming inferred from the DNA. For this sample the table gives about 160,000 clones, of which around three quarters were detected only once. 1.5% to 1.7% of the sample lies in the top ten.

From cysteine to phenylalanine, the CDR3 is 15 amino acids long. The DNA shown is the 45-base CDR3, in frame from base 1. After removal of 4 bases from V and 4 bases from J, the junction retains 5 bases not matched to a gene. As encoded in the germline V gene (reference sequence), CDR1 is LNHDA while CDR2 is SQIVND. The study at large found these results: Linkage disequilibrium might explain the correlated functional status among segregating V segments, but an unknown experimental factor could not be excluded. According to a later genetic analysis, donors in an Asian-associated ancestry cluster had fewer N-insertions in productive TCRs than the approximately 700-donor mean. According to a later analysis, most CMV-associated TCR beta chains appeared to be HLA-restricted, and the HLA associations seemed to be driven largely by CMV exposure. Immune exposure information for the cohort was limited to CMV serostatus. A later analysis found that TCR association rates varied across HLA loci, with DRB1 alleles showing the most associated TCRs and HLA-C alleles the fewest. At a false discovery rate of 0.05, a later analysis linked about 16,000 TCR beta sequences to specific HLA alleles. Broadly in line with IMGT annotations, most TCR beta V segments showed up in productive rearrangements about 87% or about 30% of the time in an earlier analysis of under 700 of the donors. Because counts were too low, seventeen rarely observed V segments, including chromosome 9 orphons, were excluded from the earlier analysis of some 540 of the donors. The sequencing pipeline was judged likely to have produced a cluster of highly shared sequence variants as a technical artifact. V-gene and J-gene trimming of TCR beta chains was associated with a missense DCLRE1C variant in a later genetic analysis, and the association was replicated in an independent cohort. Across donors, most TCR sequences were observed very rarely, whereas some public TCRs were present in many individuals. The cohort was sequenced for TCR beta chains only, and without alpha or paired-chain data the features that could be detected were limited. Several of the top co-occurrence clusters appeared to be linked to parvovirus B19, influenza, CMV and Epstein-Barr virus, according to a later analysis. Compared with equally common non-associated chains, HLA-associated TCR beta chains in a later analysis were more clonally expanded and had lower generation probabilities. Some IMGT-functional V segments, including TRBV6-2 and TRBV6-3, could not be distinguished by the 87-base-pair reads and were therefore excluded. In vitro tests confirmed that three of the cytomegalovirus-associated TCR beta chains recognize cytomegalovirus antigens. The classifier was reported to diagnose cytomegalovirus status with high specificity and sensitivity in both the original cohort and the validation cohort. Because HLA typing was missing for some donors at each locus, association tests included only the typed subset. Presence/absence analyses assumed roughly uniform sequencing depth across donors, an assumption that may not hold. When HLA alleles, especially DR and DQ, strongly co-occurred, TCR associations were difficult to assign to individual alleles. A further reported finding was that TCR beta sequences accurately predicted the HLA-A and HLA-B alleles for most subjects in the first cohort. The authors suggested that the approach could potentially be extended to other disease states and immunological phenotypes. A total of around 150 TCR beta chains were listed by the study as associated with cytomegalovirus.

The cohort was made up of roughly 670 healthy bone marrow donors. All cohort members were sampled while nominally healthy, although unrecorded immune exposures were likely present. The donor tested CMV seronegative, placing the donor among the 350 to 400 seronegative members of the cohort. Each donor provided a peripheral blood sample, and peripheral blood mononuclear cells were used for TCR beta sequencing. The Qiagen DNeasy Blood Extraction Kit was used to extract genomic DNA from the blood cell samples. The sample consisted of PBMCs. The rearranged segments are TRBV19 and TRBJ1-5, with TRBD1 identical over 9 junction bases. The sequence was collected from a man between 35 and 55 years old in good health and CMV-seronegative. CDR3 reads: CASSTGTGRNQPQHF. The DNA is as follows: TGTGCCAGTAGTACCGGGACAGGGAGGAATCAGCCCCAGCATTTT. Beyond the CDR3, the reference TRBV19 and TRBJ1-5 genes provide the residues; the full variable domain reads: DGGITQSPKYLFRKEGQNVTLSCEQNLNHDAMYWYRQDPGQGLRLIYYSQIVNDFQKGDIAEGYSVSREKKESFPLTVTSAQKNPTAFYLCASSTGTGRNQPQHFGDGTRLSIL.